What follows is one T cell receptor (beta chain) and its context. In the authors' methods: The authors estimated nucleated cell counts from reference gene primer amplification. Assay: immunoSEQ multiplex PCR; the TCRdb copy retains only in-frame clones and omits some. The V and J calls and the clone size are those of that table, but D and trimming were determined from the DNA. The sample holds under 200,000 clones, 80% to 90% seen once. There are 15 residues in the CDR3. Germline CDR1 reads MNHEY; CDR2 reads SVGAGI. With 5 bases removed from V and 2 bases from J, the gap between germline ends came to 10 bases. This sample is drawn from a study of blood T cell repertoires in COVID-19. Study in general: There were acute and convalescent COVID-19 samples, and they came from the United States, Italy and Spain. The analysed material was cDNA or gDNA that came from T cells, B-cell-depleted T cells, or PBMCs.

The source material was peripheral blood. The source is a middle-aged man with acute or convalescent COVID-19. V is TRBV6-5 and J is TRBJ1-6; tentative D call: TRBD1 (5 bases). CDR3 residues: CASSLGGAYNSPLHF. The CDR3 DNA follows: TGTGCCAGCAGTCTAGGAGGGGCCTATAATTCACCCCTCCACTTT.